One sample yielded the 4 T cell receptor beta chains listed below, sequenced in a study of shared clonotypes between healthy human individuals. Clones were read by immunoSEQ multiplex PCR, and TCRdb kept only the in-frame ones, dropping some. The sample consists of about half a million clones, 75% to 85% of them appearing once. Sequencing was carried out using PBMCs. These receptors all come from a woman between 35 and 50 years old in good health. Some clones in this sample may be carry-over from other donors' samples.

In the case of this clone: This sample includes further DNA sequences coding for the same CDR3. The chain has TRBV7-9 and TRBJ2-5, with a tentative D call TRBD2 (5 bases). The CDR3 sequence is 14 residues long. Trimming cost V 4 bases and J 2 bases, with 11 bases left between them. CDR1 and CDR2 (germline): SEHNR, FQNEAQ (reference sequence). The CDR3 here is CASSSGLGQETQYF. In DNA form, the CDR3 reads TGTGCCAGCAGCTCCGGACTGGGTCAAGAGACCCAGTACTTC. The entire variable domain, with the rest obtained from reference TRBV7-9 and TRBJ2-5, is as follows: DTGVSQNPRHKITKRGQNVTFRCDPISEHNRLYWYRQTLGQGPEFLTYFQNEAQLEKSRLLSDRFSAERPKGSFSTLEIQRTEQGDSAMYLCASSSGLGQETQYFGPGTRLLVL.

CDR3 sequence: CASIGTNTGELFF. Here the CDR3 DNA reads TGTGCCAGCATAGGGACGAACACCGGGGAGCTGTTTTTT. The gene calls are TRBV28 and TRBJ2-2; D gene ambiguous. The germline CDR1 and CDR2 sequences are MDHEN and SYDVKM. Trimming pared 7 bases from V and 0 bases from J, leaving 6 bases between. The CDR3 length is 13 residues.

CDR3 region: CASSQEAGGGRNIQYF. CDR3 bases: TGTGCCAGCAGCCAAGAAGCGGGAGGAGGAAGAAACATTCAGTACTTC. The chain links TRBV4-2 to TRBJ2-4; TRBD2 agrees at 9 bases. Germline-derived CDR1 and CDR2 are LGHNA and YNFKEQ. There are 16 residues in the CDR3. The V gene end was trimmed by 0 bases and the J gene end by 6 bases; junction bases not matched to a gene: 6.

This clone was seen only a few times. The sample holds other DNA sequences that translate to the same CDR3. This rearrangement joins TRBV7-2 to TRBJ2-1, with D unresolved. CDR1 and CDR2 (germline): SGHTA, FQGNSA. There are 13 residues in the CDR3. V was trimmed by 1 base and J by 5 bases, leaving 6 bases between them. The CDR3 DNA reads as TGTGCCAGCAGCTTAGTTAGAGACAATGAGCAGTTCTTC. It codes for CASSLVRDNEQFF.